This T cell receptor beta chain was recovered during a study of identical twins. TCRdb fed the 5' RACE reads into MiXCR, producing one record per CDR3 protein. The profile covers under 800,000 distinct CDR3 sequences, with 21% appearing a single time and approximately 4.3% taken by the ten largest. The germline V gene encodes CDR1 SSHAT and CDR2 FNYEAQ (reference sequence). The CDR3 contains 16 residues. This clonotype was detected a few times. Its antigen is as yet unknown. The germline gene is not matched at one end of the junction; a read error may be the cause. Study-wide results and caveats: An excess of low generation probability was shown by twin-shared out-of-frame alpha sequences. Conclusions were based on cross-sectional statistical analysis, without following the same donors.

This same sample was also taken into another study, of T cells expressing NK-cell markers. From that report: Among CD8+ T cells from five or six donors, dominant NKG2C+ clonotypes accounted for about 1.0-7.5%. Similarly, these clonotypes led the CD3+CD56-NKG2C+ fraction as well in a handful of donors.

The sequencing sample was made of PBMCs. This TCR was recovered from a woman between 18 and 30 years old in good health. This chain joins TRBV7-7 and TRBJ2-1, with D uncertain. As DNA, the CDR3 is TGTGCTAGCAGCGTATCGGGCCTCAGCTCCTACAATGAGCAGTTCTTC. It specifies CASSVSGLSSYNEQFF.